This T cell receptor beta chain emerged from a study of technical replicates of blood from several donors. Some clones are missing from TCRdb's copy, which holds only in-frame ones; the method was immunoSEQ multiplex PCR. The repertoire holds about 94,000 clones, with roughly 95% as singletons. Trimming removed 1 base from V and 2 bases from J, with 19 bases in between. Germline CDR1 is SGDLS and CDR2 is YYNGEE. The CDR3 spans 18 residues. The J gene is TRBJ2-1, the V gene TRBV9, with D possibly TRBD1 on 6 matching bases. Sequencing was done on a sample of T cells isolated from PBMCs. This TCR came from a human donor in good health. Written as DNA, the CDR3 is TGTGCCAGCAGCGTACCTAGACAGGCCAAAGACACCTACAATGAGCAGTTCTTC. Translated, it gives CASSVPRQAKDTYNEQFF.